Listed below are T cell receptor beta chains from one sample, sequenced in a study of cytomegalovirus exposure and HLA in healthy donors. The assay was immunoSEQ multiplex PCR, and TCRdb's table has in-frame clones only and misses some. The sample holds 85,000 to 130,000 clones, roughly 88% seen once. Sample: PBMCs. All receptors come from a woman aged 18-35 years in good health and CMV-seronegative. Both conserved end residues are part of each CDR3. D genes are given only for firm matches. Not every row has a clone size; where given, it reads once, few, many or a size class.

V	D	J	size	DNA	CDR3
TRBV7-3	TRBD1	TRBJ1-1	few	TGTGCCAGCAGCTATACCGGGACAGGGCTTGCTGGGGCTTTCTTT	CASSYTGTGLAGAFF
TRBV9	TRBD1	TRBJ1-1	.	TGTGCCAGCAGCGGAACAGGGGACCTTGAAGCTTTCTTT	CASSGTGDLEAFF
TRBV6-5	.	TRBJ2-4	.	TGTGCCAGCAGTTATCGTCCCAGAGGAGACATTCAGTACTTC	CASSYRPRGDIQYF
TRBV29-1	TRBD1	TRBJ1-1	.	TGCAGCGTTCCTAGGACAGGGGCCGGGGACACTGAAGCTTTCTTT	CSVPRTGAGDTEAFF
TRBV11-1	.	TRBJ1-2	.	TGTGCCAGCAGCGCTAGCGTATTTGACAGACCAAACTATGGCTACACCTTC	CASSASVFDRPNYGYTF
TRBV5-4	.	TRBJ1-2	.	TGTGCCAGCACGACAGGACGCTATGGCTACACCTTC	CASTTGRYGYTF
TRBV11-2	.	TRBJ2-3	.	TGTGCCAGCAGCCCAGGACAGAGTAGCACAGATACGCAGTATTTT	CASSPGQSSTDTQYF
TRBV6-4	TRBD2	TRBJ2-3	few	TGTGCCAGCAGTGAGGCCGCGGGAGAAGATACGCAGTATTTT	CASSEAAGEDTQYF
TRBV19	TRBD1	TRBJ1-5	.	TGTGCCAGTAGTAGAACAGGGGGCGCGATTCAGCCCCAGCATTTT	CASSRTGGAIQPQHF
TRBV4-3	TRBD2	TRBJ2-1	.	TGCGCCAGCAGCCAAGATTCGGGGGGGTACAATGAGCAGTTCTTC	CASSQDSGGYNEQFF
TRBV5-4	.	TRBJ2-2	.	TGTGCCAGCAGCTTGGGGCTAGCGACCGGGGAGCTGTTTTTT	CASSLGLATGELFF
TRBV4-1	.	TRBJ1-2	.	TGCGCCAGCAGCCAAGTTGGGGAGTTAAGGGGCTACACCTTC	CASSQVGELRGYTF
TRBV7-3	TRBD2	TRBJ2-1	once	TGTGCCAGCAGCTTACTAGCGGGGGGATCCGATGAGCAGTTCTTC	CASSLLAGGSDEQFF
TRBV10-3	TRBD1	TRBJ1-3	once	TGTGCCATCAGTGAGGGGACAGCCTTGTTAGCGGGAAACACCATATATTTT	CAISEGTALLAGNTIYF
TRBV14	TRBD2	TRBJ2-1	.	TGTGCCAGCACTCCGGGACTAGCGGACCAAAGCCCCTTCTTC	CASTPGLADQSPFF
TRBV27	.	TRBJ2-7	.	.	CASSWGPGSGRYF
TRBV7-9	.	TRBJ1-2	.	TGTTCCAGCAGCTTTGACATTCTGGGCTACACCTTC	CSSSFDILGYTF
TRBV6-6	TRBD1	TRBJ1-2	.	TGTGCCATCTTTCGCCAGGGACAGGGCAATGGCTACACCTTC	CAIFRQGQGNGYTF
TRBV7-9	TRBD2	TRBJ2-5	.	TGTGCCAGCAGCTGGGCCGGGGGGTCACAAGAGACCCAGTACTTC	CASSWAGGSQETQYF
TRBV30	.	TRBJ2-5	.	TGTGCCTGGAATGGTGGGCCAGGGAAAGAGACCCAGTACTTC	CAWNGGPGKETQYF
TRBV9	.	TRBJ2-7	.	TGTGCCAGCAGCGCGAGAGGGGAGGCAACCTCCGAGCAGTACTTC	CASSARGEATSEQYF
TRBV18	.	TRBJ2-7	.	TGTGCCAGCTCATTCAACCCAGGGGACGAGCAGTACTTC	CASSFNPGDEQYF
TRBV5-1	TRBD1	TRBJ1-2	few	TGCGCCAGCAGCGAAAGGACAGGGATCACCGGCTACACCTTC	CASSERTGITGYTF
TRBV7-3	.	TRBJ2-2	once	TGTGCCAGCAGCTTAACGGGAGGTCCGAACACCGGGGAGCTGTTTTTT	CASSLTGGPNTGELFF
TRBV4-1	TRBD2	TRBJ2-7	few	TGCGCCAGCAGCCAAGTAGCCGGGGGGAGCTCCTACGAGCAGTACTTC	CASSQVAGGSSYEQYF
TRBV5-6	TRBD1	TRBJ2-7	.	TGTGCCAGCCCCCACAGGGGGCGGTTTTTCTCCTACGAGCAGTACTTC	CASPHRGRFFSYEQYF
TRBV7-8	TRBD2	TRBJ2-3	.	TGTGCCAGCAGCTTAGCGTTTGGGCGGCTAGCGGATGCAGATACGCAGTATTTT	CASSLAFGRLADADTQYF
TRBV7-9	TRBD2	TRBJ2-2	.	TGTGCCAGCAGCTTGGGACTAGCGGCCGGGGAGCTGTTTTTT	CASSLGLAAGELFF
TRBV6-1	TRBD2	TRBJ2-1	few	TGTGCCAGCAGTGAATTAGCGGGAGACAATGAGCAGTTCTTC	CASSELAGDNEQFF
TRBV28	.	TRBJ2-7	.	TGTGCCAGCAGTTTAGGGCCTTGGGGGCTGAGCTCCTACGAGCAGTACTTC	CASSLGPWGLSSYEQYF
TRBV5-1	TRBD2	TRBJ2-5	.	TGCGCCAGCAGCTTGGGATGGCGGGGGGGCTCGGAGACCCAGTACTTC	CASSLGWRGGSETQYF
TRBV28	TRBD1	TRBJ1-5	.	TGTGCCAGCAGTTTACACGACAGGGGCAAGCCCCAGCATTTT	CASSLHDRGKPQHF
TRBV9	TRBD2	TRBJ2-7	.	TGTGCCAGCAGCGTCGGGACTAGGGGATCCTACGAGCAGTACTTC	CASSVGTRGSYEQYF
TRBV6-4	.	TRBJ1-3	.	TGTGCCAGCAGGACCACAGCGGAGGGAAACACCATATATTTT	CASRTTAEGNTIYF
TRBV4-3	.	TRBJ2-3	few	TGCGCCAGCAGCCGAGACAGTGCCCGCACAGATACGCAGTATTTT	CASSRDSARTDTQYF